Below, 17 T cell receptor beta chains from the same sample are listed, as sequenced in a study of identical twins. TCRdb re-analysed the 5' RACE reads in MiXCR, keeping a single row per CDR3 protein. The table includes 200,000 to 250,000 distinct CDR3 sequences, over 5% detected once. The same specimen was also included in a second study, on T cells expressing NK-cell markers.

The sample taken for sequencing was CD8+ T cells sorted from blood. The source of these receptors is a woman younger than 35 in good health.

This clonotype occurred many times. The chain employs TRBV2 and TRBJ2-3, with unresolved D. Germline V gives CDR1 SNHLY, CDR2 FYNNEI. Trimming took 3 bases from V and 4 from J, leaving 8 bases between them. CDR3 size: 13 residues. The CDR3 sequence: CASSETGADTQYF. CDR3 nucleotides: TGTGCCAGCAGTGAGACGGGCGCAGATACGCAGTATTTT. Looking up the rest from reference TRBV2 and TRBJ2-3 gives the full variable domain: EPEVTQTPSHQVTQMGQEVILRCVPISNHLYFYWYRQILGQKVEFLVSFYNNEISEKSEIFDDQFSVERPDGSNFTLKIRSTKLEDSAMYFCASSETGADTQYFGPGTRLTVL.

V usage is TRBV6-2 or TRBV6-3 and J usage is TRBJ2-1, with D maybe TRBD1 (5 bases). Germline CDR1 reads MNHEY; CDR2 reads SVGEGT. The germline V and J ends were trimmed by 2 bases and 0 bases, with 11 bases remaining between them. There are 16 residues in the CDR3. Here the CDR3 DNA reads TGTGCCAGCAGTTACCGGGCAGACAGCTCCTACAATGAGCAGTTCTTC. It yields the protein CASSYRADSSYNEQFF.

This chain uses TRBV5-6 with TRBJ2-1; the D is unclear. The CDR3 consists of 13 residues. V dropped 4 bases and J dropped 5 bases, with 10 bases sitting between them. Germline CDR1 reads SGHDT; CDR2 reads YYEEEE. For the CDR3, the DNA is TGTGCCAGCAGCGCCGGGCGCCACAATGAGCAGTTCTTC. This gives the protein CASSAGRHNEQFF. The full variable domain, rest sourced from reference TRBV5-6 and TRBJ2-1, is DAGVTQSPTHLIKTRGQQVTLRCSPKSGHDTVSWYQQALGQGPQFIFQYYEEEERQRGNFPDRFSGHQFPNYSSELNVNALLLGDSALYLCASSAGRHNEQFFGPGTRLTVL.

This clonotype was observed a handful of times. The rearrangement joins TRBV20-1 to TRBJ2-7; tentatively, D is TRBD2 (5 bases). The CDR3 covers 16 residues. Germline V CDR1 and CDR2: DFQATT, SNEGSKA (reference sequence). Trimming took 6 bases from V and 0 from J, leaving 21 bases between them. CDR3 sequence (DNA): TGCAGTGCCAACATACCGGACTTTTCCAGCTCCTACGAGCAGTACTTC. Its translation is CSANIPDFSSSYEQYF.

This clonotype was seen many times. The chain recombines TRBV29-1 with TRBJ2-7, with a weak D call TRBD2 (6 bases). Germline V gives CDR1 SQVTM, CDR2 ANQGSEA. Deletions cut 1 base from V and 6 bases from J, with 16 bases between. This CDR3 contains 14 residues. This CDR3 is CSVEVARDGGEQYF. The CDR3 nucleotides read TGCAGCGTTGAAGTGGCCAGGGACGGGGGCGAGCAGTACTTC.

This clonotype has a count of ten or more. V is TRBV6-5 and J is TRBJ1-1; TRBD1 aligns across 9 bases. After removal of 2 bases from V and 8 bases from J, the junction contained 6 bases not matched to a gene. Germline-derived CDR1 and CDR2 are MNHEY and SVGAGI. CDR3 length: 14 amino acids. The DNA of the CDR3 is TGTGCCAGCAGTTACGGGACAGGGACTACCGAAGCTTTCTTT. This codes for CASSYGTGTTEAFF.

This clonotype was found many times. The chain links TRBV12-3 or TRBV12-4 to TRBJ2-1; no firm D call. This CDR3 has 15 residues. Trimming removed 6 bases at V and 7 bases at J, with 19 bases between. CDR3 residues: CASSPWGDGLNEQFF. Here the CDR3 DNA reads TGTGCCAGCAGCCCGTGGGGTGATGGTTTGAATGAGCAGTTCTTC.

The chain has TRBV28 and TRBJ1-1, with TRBD1 matching 8 bases. Germline assignment: CDR1 MDHEN and CDR2 SYDVKM. The V gene end was trimmed by 5 bases and the J gene end by 4 bases; junction bases not matched to a gene: 6. The CDR3 has 14 amino acids. The CDR3 sequence: CASSVTGGGTEAFF. DNA of the CDR3: TGTGCCAGCAGTGTAACAGGGGGAGGCACTGAAGCTTTCTTT.

This clonotype was observed a few times. V is TRBV7-6 and J is TRBJ2-7; maybe TRBD2 (5 bases). Germline CDR1 is SGHVS and CDR2 is FNYEAQ. The V end lost 1 base, the J end lost 7 bases, and 14 bases lay between the germline ends. This CDR3 is 14 amino acids long. CDR3 amino acids: CASSLDPGTGEQYF. CDR3 bases: TGTGCCAGCAGCTTAGATCCGGGTACGGGGGAGCAGTACTTC.

The gene calls are TRBV12-3 or TRBV12-4 and TRBJ1-5; 9 bases fit TRBD1. The trim removed 6 bases at V and 4 bases at J, leaving 4 bases unmatched. This CDR3 region has 14 residues. The CDR3 DNA follows: TGTGCCAGCAGGGGACAGGGCGTGAATCAGCCCCAGCATTTT. Its protein is CASRGQGVNQPQHF.

In this sample, this clonotype turned up a few times. V usage is TRBV10-2 and J usage is TRBJ2-7, with TRBD2 matching 7 bases. The J segment lost 7 bases and the V segment lost 3 bases, leaving 12 bases of the junction unmatched. CDR3 length equals 15 residues. CDR1 and CDR2 from the germline V gene are WSHSY and SAAADI. The CDR3 loop reads CASSDLRLAEKEQYF. The CDR3 DNA follows: TGCGCCAGCAGTGACCTCAGACTAGCAGAGAAAGAGCAGTACTTC.

This clonotype was counted between two and nine times. The rearrangement links TRBV12-3 or TRBV12-4 to TRBJ2-3, with a tentative D call TRBD2 (5 bases). This CDR3 has 15 residues. Trimming removed 6 bases from V and 3 bases from J, with 16 bases in between. CDR3 coding DNA: TGTGCCAGCAGCAAGGGTCACGAGGGAACAGATACGCAGTATTTT. It specifies CASSKGHEGTDTQYF.

This clonotype has a handful of counts. The chain employs TRBV3-1 and TRBJ2-1; possibly TRBD1 for D (6 bases). Trimming removed 4 bases from V and 8 bases from J, with 21 bases in between. The CDR3 runs 16 residues. CDR1 LGHDT and CDR2 YNNKEL come from the germline V gene (reference sequence). In DNA, the CDR3 is TGTGCCAGCAGCCCTCCGGTAGGGGGAGTTACGGATGAGCAGTTCTTC. Its protein is CASSPPVGGVTDEQFF.

This clonotype was picked up a small number of times. The chain joins TRBV7-3 to TRBJ2-7; weak D call: TRBD2 (5 bases). V lost 0 bases and J lost 1, with 7 bases in between. The length of the CDR3 is 14 residues. Looked up from germline, CDR1 is SGHTA and CDR2 is FQGTGA. CDR3 sequence (DNA): TGTGCCAGCAGCTTAACTGCGGGTTCCTACGAGCAGTACTTC. Encoded protein: CASSLTAGSYEQYF.

The chain carries TRBV20-1 and TRBJ2-4; tentatively, D is TRBD2 (6 bases). The CDR3 contains 13 residues. Germline CDR1 DFQATT, CDR2 SNEGSKA (reference sequence). Deletions cut 3 bases from V and 6 bases from J, with 12 bases between. The CDR3 is CSARGGGGNIQYF. CDR3 nucleotides: TGCAGTGCTAGGGGAGGAGGAGGAAACATTCAGTACTTC.

This clonotype was seen many times. The chain carries TRBV29-1 and TRBJ1-1; no firm D call. Trimming took off 6 bases at V and 3 bases at J, with 11 bases between the two ends. The CDR3 length is 12 residues. Germline values: CDR1 SQVTM, CDR2 ANQGSEA. The DNA of the CDR3 is TGCAGCGTCGCTCGGGAGTACACTGAAGCTTTCTTT. Encoded protein: CSVAREYTEAFF.

This clonotype has just a few counts. V usage is TRBV12-3 or TRBV12-4 and J usage is TRBJ2-2; no firm D call. The CDR3 loop spans 14 amino acids. The V end lost 3 bases, the J end lost 3 bases, and 8 bases lay between the germline ends. The CDR3 DNA sequence: TGTGCCAGCAGTTTCGGGCCTTACACCGGGGAGCTGTTTTTT. Residues: CASSFGPYTGELFF.